Listed here are 8 T cell receptor beta chains from one sample, sequenced in a study of Graves' ophthalmopathy and Graves' hyperthyroidism. Scientists amplified the TCR beta CDR3 regions from RNA transcripts. First-round RT-PCR with HTBI primers preceded a second-round multiplex PCR. TCRdb re-derived calls from the multiplex PCR reads in MiXCR, one entry per CDR3 protein. This sample has hundreds of thousands of distinct CDR3 sequences, with about 22% found just once. Sequences were obtained from peripheral blood. The receptors shown here come from a woman aged 50 to 65 with Graves' ophthalmopathy.

The V and J genes are TRBV6-2 or TRBV6-3 and TRBJ1-5, with D maybe TRBD1 (5 bases). Germline CDR1 is MNHEY and CDR2 is SVGEGT. The length of the CDR3 is 14 residues. V dropped 4 bases and J dropped 4 bases, with 11 bases sitting between them. The CDR3 loop is CASSFGDGNQPQHF. The CDR3 nucleotides are TGTGCCAGCAGTTTTGGGGACGGAAATCAGCCCCAGCATTTT.

V and J are TRBV7-2 and TRBJ2-2; 7 positions match TRBD2. The CDR3 extends over 14 amino acids. Germline V gene lookup returns CDR1 SGHTA and CDR2 FQGNSA. After removal of 4 bases from V and 5 bases from J, the junction contained 4 bases not matched to a gene. The CDR3 region is CASSSGLVTGELFF. CDR3 nucleotides: TGTGCCAGCAGCTCCGGACTAGTTACCGGGGAGCTGTTTTTT.

The sample holds many counts of this clonotype. In nucleotides, the CDR3 is TGCAGTGCTAGGGAGGGGAGCTATAATTCACCCCTCCACTTT. Translating gives CSAREGSYNSPLHF. The chain is built from TRBV20-1 and TRBJ1-6; perhaps TRBD1 as D (5 bases). Germline V gene sequence: CDR1 DFQATT, CDR2 SNEGSKA (reference sequence). Trimming took 3 bases from V and 3 from J, leaving 9 bases between them. The CDR3 loop spans 14 amino acids.

This chain joins TRBV18 and TRBJ2-5; tentative D call: TRBD1 (5 bases). Trimming pared 4 bases from V and 5 bases from J, leaving 11 bases between. The CDR3 has 13 amino acids. CDR1 and CDR2 from the germline V gene are KGHSH and LQKENI. This CDR3 reads CASSQGVLETQYF. DNA for the CDR3: TGTGCCAGCTCACAAGGGGTTTTGGAGACCCAGTACTTC.

The chain couples TRBV19 to TRBJ1-5; 8 bases are shared with TRBD1. Trimming at V came to 5 bases and at J to 4 bases, leaving 7 bases not matched to a gene. The length of the CDR3 is 15 residues. CDR1 LNHDA and CDR2 SQIVND come from the germline V gene (reference sequence). CDR3 sequence: CASSATGELNQPQHF. CDR3 in DNA: TGTGCCAGTAGTGCGACAGGGGAGTTAAATCAGCCCCAGCATTTT.

This clonotype came up many times. This chain joins TRBV6-4 and TRBJ2-5; no clear D. CDR1 is MRHNA and CDR2 is SNTAGT in the germline V gene. The CDR3 runs to 12 residues. Trimming left V 0 bases short and J 1 base short, with 0 bases between. The CDR3 DNA follows: TGTGCCAGCAGTGACTCCCAAGAGACCCAGTACTTC. Amino acids: CASSDSQETQYF.

As to this clonotype: Since the CDR3 does not end with the conserved phenylalanine or tryptophan, this likely comes from a read error. The genes are TRBV9 and TRBJ2-5; D not resolved. The CDR3 contains 13 residues. Trimming removed 4 bases from V and 7 bases from J, with 14 bases in between. CDR1 is SGDLS and CDR2 is YYNGEE in the germline V gene. The chain's CDR3 is CASSIGRERTQYL. The CDR3 region has the DNA TGTGCCAGCAGCATAGGTAGAGAACGGACCCAGTACCTC.

Many counts were recorded for this clonotype. This chain connects TRBV28 to TRBJ1-2; 11 bases match TRBD1. Germline values: CDR1 MDHEN, CDR2 SYDVKM. The CDR3 sequence is 13 residues long. V lost 8 bases to trimming and J lost 6 bases; unmatched junction nucleotides: 5. DNA for the CDR3: TGTGCCAGCCTAACGGACAGGGGGCATGGCTACACCTTC. As protein: CASLTDRGHGYTF.